This entry lists 2 T cell receptor beta chains sequenced from one sample in a study of PD-1 blockade in mismatch repair-deficient tumors. The repertoire was sequenced with immunoSEQ multiplex PCR; TCRdb's copy has only in-frame clones and lacks some. The sample has tens of thousands of clones, roughly 80% seen once. The sequences come from peripheral blood, collected 12 weeks after starting pembrolizumab. Source of these receptors: an adult with mismatch repair-deficient cancer.

This clone was observed a handful of times. The V gene is TRBV19, the J gene TRBJ1-5, with unresolved D. With 3 bases removed from V and 7 bases from J, the gap between germline ends came to 7 bases. The CDR3 has 12 residues. CDR1 LNHDA and CDR2 SQIVND come from the germline V gene (reference sequence). As DNA, the CDR3 is TGTGCCAGTAGTATGATAAGGCAGCCCCAGCATTTT. Translating it yields CASSMIRQPQHF.

The chain has TRBV6-6 and TRBJ1-1, with 10 bases fitting TRBD1. From germline, CDR1 is MNHNY and CDR2 SVGAGI (reference sequence). V shed 10 bases, J shed 3 bases, and the junction held 14 bases outside the gene matches. The CDR3 runs to 16 residues. CDR3 sequence reads: CATSPDRGRLDTEAFF. CDR3 coding DNA: TGTGCCACTAGCCCCGACAGGGGGCGTCTGGACACTGAAGCTTTCTTT.